Shown below are 2 T cell receptor beta chains from a single sample sequenced in a study of beta chain features in type 1 diabetes. Isolated RNA was reverse transcribed in full, so expressed TCRB transcripts were sequenced. Some clones are missing from TCRdb's copy, which holds only in-frame ones; the method was immunoSEQ multiplex PCR. The profile shows roughly 140,000 clones, around 8% of them singletons. The sample consisted of central memory CD4+ T cells from blood. Receptors were obtained from a man aged 18-30 years in good health.

This clone occurred a few times. The V gene is TRBV30, the J gene TRBJ1-1, with D uncertain. The CDR3 spans 14 residues. Germline loops: CDR1 GTSNPN, CDR2 SVGIG (reference sequence). Trimming cost V 4 bases and J 0 bases, with 12 bases left between them. For the CDR3, the DNA is TGTGCCTGGACTTCTTTTTATGTGAACACTGAAGCTTTCTTT. This encodes CAWTSFYVNTEAFF. The full variable domain, rest sourced from reference TRBV30 and TRBJ1-1, is SQTIHQWPATLVQPVGSPLSLECTVEGTSNPNLYWYRQAAGRGLQLLFYSVGIGQISSEVPQNLSASRPQDRQFILSSKKLLLSDSGFYLCAWTSFYVNTEAFFGQGTRLTVV.

In its sample, this clone was seen a few times. The CDR3 spells CASSLSTGIHYEQYF. CDR3 DNA: TGTGCCAGCAGTTTATCCACAGGGATCCACTACGAGCAGTACTTC. The chain joins TRBV27 to TRBJ2-7, with D perhaps TRBD1 (6 bases). CDR1 MNHEY and CDR2 SMNVEV come from the germline V gene (reference sequence). This CDR3 has 15 amino acids. Trimming cost V 0 bases and J 3 bases, with 12 bases left between them.